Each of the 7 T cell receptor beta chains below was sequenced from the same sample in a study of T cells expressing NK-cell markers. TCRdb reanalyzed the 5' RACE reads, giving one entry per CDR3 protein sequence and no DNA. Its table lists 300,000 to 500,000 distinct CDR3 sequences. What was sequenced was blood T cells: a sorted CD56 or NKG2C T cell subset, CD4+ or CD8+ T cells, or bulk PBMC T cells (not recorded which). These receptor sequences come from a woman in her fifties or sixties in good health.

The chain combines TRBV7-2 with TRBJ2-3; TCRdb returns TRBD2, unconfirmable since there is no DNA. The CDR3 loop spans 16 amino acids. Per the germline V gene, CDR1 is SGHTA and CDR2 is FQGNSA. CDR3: CASRQRRAGAIDTQYF.

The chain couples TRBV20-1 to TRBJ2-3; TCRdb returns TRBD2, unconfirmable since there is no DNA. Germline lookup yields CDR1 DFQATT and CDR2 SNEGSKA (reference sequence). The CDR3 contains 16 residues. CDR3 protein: CSAIQFAGFGADTQYF.

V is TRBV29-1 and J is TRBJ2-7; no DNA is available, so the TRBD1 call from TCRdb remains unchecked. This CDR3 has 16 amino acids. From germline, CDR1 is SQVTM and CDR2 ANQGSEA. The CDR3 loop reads CSVEGSGTGGSYEQYF.

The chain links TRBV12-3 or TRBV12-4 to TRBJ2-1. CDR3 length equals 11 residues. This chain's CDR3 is CASSLRLQQFF.

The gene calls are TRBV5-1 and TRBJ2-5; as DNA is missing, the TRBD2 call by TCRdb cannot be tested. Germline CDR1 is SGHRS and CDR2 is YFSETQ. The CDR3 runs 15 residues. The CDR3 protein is CATGPLARMGETQYF.

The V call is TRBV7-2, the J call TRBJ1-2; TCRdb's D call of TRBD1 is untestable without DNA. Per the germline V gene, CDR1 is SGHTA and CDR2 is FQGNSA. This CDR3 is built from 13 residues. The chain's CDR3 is CASSPRQIYGYTF.

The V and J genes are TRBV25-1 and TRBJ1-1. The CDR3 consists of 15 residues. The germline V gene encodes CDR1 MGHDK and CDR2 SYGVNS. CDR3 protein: CASSDPGTWNTEAFF.